This record concerns one TCR beta chain sequence. This record belongs to a study of cytomegalovirus exposure and HLA in healthy donors. The CDR3 contains 15 residues. Trimming took 1 base from V and 6 from J; bases not matched to a gene: 3. Germline V gene data show CDR1 as SGHTA and CDR2 as FQGNSA. PCR involved 60 Vbeta and 13 Jbeta primers. The data were produced by immunoSEQ multiplex PCR, yet TCRdb's version contains in-frame clones alone and is incomplete. The sample carries 120,000 to 150,000 clones, 65% to 80% recorded once. This sequence originates from a woman in her thirties in good health and CMV-seronegative. Sequencing used PBMCs. The rearrangement links TRBV7-2 to TRBJ1-5; 10 positions agree with TRBD1. The CDR3 nucleotides are TGTGCCAGCAGCTTAGGGGGACAGGGGAGTCAGCCCCAGCATTTT. Its translation: CASSLGGQGSQPQHF. The full variable domain, rest sourced from reference TRBV7-2 and TRBJ1-5, is GAGVSQSPSNKVTEKGKDVELRCDPISGHTALYWYRQSLGQGLEFLIYFQGNSAPDKSGLPSDRFSAERTGGSVSTLTIQRTQQEDSAVYLCASSLGGQGSQPQHFGDGTRLSIL.